This T cell receptor beta chain was recorded in a study of T cells after yellow fever vaccination. Study results and limitations: Clones from primary vaccination mostly reappeared after the booster (roughly 95% CD4, roughly 87% CD8). Abundant clonotypes from the bulk population could have been carried over as contaminants into FACS-sorted repertoires. Just a small share of clonotypes turned up in the CD4 compartment as well as the CD8 compartment.

The germline V and J ends were trimmed by 10 bases and 1 base, with 12 bases remaining between them. The germline V gene has CDR1 ENHRY and CDR2 SYGVKD. The CDR3 extends over 13 amino acids. Template switching with 5'RACE generated the TCR cDNA and added a universal primer site and UMIs. TCRdb redid the calling of the 5' RACE reads with MiXCR, one entry per CDR3 protein. The sample lists under 350,000 distinct CDR3 sequences, over 4% occurring once. Worth noting for this clonotype: As yet, its antigen is unknown.

The sample was PBMCs, taken 5 days after the yellow fever booster vaccination. The source of this sequence is a man younger than 30 who received the YFV17D yellow fever vaccine. V gene TRBV10-3 combines with J gene TRBJ2-3; a weak D match, TRBD1 (6 bases). The CDR3 here is CATDRTGTDTQYF. CDR3 DNA sequence: TGTGCCACCGACAGGACCGGCACAGATACGCAGTATTTT.